This T cell receptor beta chain was found in a study of molecular identifiers for immune sequencing clone quantification. Study-level points and caveats: Beyond 20 RNA copies, clones held over 99% of effector molecules, compared with under 1% in naive cells. Highly expanded clone sizes could be underestimated through barcode sharing by identical TCR molecules.

This clonotype came up many times. Its antigen is undetermined. Previously described methods with listed TCR primers produced the bulk TCR libraries. TCRdb itself ran the PCR reads through MiXCR, one entry per CDR3 protein. The profile covers about 320,000 distinct CDR3 sequences, with roughly 24% appearing a single time and roughly 0.7% taken by the ten largest. The V end lost 6 bases, the J end lost 3 bases, and 11 bases lay between the germline ends. CDR3 length: 12 residues. Germline CDR1 DFQATT, CDR2 SNEGSKA (reference sequence). V usage is TRBV20-1 and J usage is TRBJ1-1; no clear D. The sample taken for sequencing was naive CD8+ T cells from blood, with Jurkat cell RNA spiked in. Subset: FACS-sorted CD8+CD4-CCR7+CD45RA+ naive T cells. The sequence derives from a human donor in good health. Some libraries in this study had Jurkat cell RNA spiked in. CDR3 coding DNA: TGCAGTGCAGAGGCACGAGACACTGAAGCTTTCTTT. Translated: CSAEARDTEAFF.